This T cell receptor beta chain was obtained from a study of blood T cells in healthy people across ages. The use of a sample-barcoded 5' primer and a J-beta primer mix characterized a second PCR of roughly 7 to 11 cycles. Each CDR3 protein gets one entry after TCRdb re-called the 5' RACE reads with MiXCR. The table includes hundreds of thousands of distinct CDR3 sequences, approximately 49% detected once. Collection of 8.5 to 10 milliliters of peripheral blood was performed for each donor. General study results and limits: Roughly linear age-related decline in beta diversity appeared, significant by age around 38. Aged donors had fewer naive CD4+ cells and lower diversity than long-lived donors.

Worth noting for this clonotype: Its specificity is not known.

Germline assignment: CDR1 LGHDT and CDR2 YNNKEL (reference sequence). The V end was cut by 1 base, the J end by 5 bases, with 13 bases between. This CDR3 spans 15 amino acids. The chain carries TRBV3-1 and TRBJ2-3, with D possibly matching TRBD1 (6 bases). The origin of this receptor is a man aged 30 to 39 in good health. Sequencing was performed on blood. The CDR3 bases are TGTGCCAGCAGCCAAGCTCAGGGGTTGAGAGATACGCAGTATTTT. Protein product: CASSQAQGLRDTQYF.